This T cell receptor beta chain was sequenced for a study of neurological immune-mediated disorders. The CDR3 extends over 15 amino acids. Trimming cost V 4 bases and J 2 bases; bases outside gene matches: 5. Germline CDR1 is SSHAT and CDR2 is FNYEAQ (reference sequence). TCRdb independently ran MiXCR on the 5' RACE reads; one entry per CDR3 protein. The repertoire holds 95,000 to 150,000 distinct CDR3 sequences, with roughly 3.1% as singletons. This clonotype was seen only a few times. The clonotype originates from a young woman with multiple sclerosis. The gene calls are TRBV7-7 and TRBJ2-5; TRBD1 aligns across 9 bases. The sequenced sample was PBMCs. The CDR3 coding sequence is TGTGCCAGCAGCTCAACAGGGGGCCGGCAAGAGACCCAGTACTTC. It specifies CASSSTGGRQETQYF. Supplemented by reference TRBV7-7 and TRBJ2-5, the full variable domain reads GAGVSQSPRYKVTKRGQDVTLRCDPISSHATLYWYQQALGQGPEFLTYFNYEAQPDKSGLPSDRFSAERPEGSISTLTIQRTEQRDSAMYRCASSSTGGRQETQYFGPGTRLLVL.